These 18 T cell receptor beta chains were all obtained from the same sample, sequenced in a study of cytomegalovirus exposure and HLA in healthy donors. Libraries were prepared by immunoSEQ multiplex PCR; TCRdb keeps only in-frame clonotypes and omits some of them. The sample comprises about 250,000 clones, approximately 84% of which are singletons, and about 12% rests with the top ten. Sequencing input: PBMCs. Receptors originate from a man aged 18 to 29 in good health and CMV-seropositive.

V is TRBV27 and J is TRBJ1-1, with a weak D call TRBD1 (6 bases). Germline V gene sequence: CDR1 MNHEY, CDR2 SMNVEV (reference sequence). Trimming removed 6 bases from V and 0 bases from J, with 17 bases in between. This CDR3 region has 16 residues. The CDR3 sequence: CASRLGGATMNTEAFF. The CDR3 coding sequence is TGTGCCAGCAGGCTCGGGGGGGCGACCATGAACACTGAAGCTTTCTTT.

This chain links TRBV2 with TRBJ1-2; 10 nucleotides match TRBD1. Losses at the gene ends were 5 bases for V and 8 bases for J; bases not matched to a gene: 5. CDR1 is SNHLY and CDR2 is FYNNEI in the germline V gene. The CDR3 contains 13 residues. CDR3 protein: CASSSTGGAGYTF. Here the CDR3 DNA reads TGTGCCAGCAGTTCGACAGGGGGCGCCGGCTACACCTTC.

V gene TRBV27 combines with J gene TRBJ2-2, with a tentative D call TRBD1 (5 bases). CDR3 length equals 14 residues. Germline V gives CDR1 MNHEY, CDR2 SMNVEV (reference sequence). V lost 3 bases, J lost 5 bases, and 10 bases lay in between. CDR3 coding DNA: TGTGCCAGCAGTTTGCGTGGACATACCGGGGAGCTGTTTTTT. Translated: CASSLRGHTGELFF.

Comments on this clone: Within the sample, other DNA sequences also encode this same CDR3. The rearrangement joins TRBV7-9 to TRBJ1-4; 10 positions match TRBD1. CDR1 is SEHNR, CDR2 FQNEAQ, per germline (reference sequence). The CDR3 sequence is 14 residues long. V gave up 4 bases and J gave up 7 bases; unmatched junction bases: 3. The CDR3 spells CASSSGTGVEKLFF. The CDR3 DNA follows: TGTGCCAGCAGCTCCGGGACAGGGGTTGAAAAACTGTTTTTT.

The chain is built from TRBV5-4 and TRBJ2-1; 7 nucleotides align to TRBD1. V dropped 4 bases and J dropped 3; count of bases not matched to a gene: 19. The germline V gene has CDR1 SGHNT and CDR2 YYREEE (reference sequence). CDR3 length: 19 residues. The CDR3: CASSPSTGLITRYYNEQFF. CDR3 sequence (DNA): TGTGCCAGCAGCCCTTCGACAGGGTTGATAACTCGATACTACAATGAGCAGTTCTTC.

The V call is TRBV9, the J call TRBJ2-1; 7 bases line up with TRBD2. The germline V gene has CDR1 SGDLS and CDR2 YYNGEE. CDR3 length: 16 residues. Losses at the gene ends were 3 bases for V and 10 bases for J; bases not matched to a gene: 16. The CDR3 DNA sequence: TGTGCCAGCAGCGACATAGCGGGTCCGGGCTTAGGGGAGCAGTTCTTC. This encodes CASSDIAGPGLGEQFF.

The V gene is TRBV27, the J gene TRBJ1-5, with D unclear. Germline loops: CDR1 MNHEY, CDR2 SMNVEV (reference sequence). The V gene lost 1 base and the J gene lost 0 bases, with 10 bases spanning the gap. This CDR3 has 16 amino acids. CDR3: CASSLFAVNSNQPQHF. The CDR3 nucleotides read TGTGCCAGCAGTTTATTTGCAGTTAATAGCAATCAGCCCCAGCATTTT.

The chain is built from TRBV9 and TRBJ1-3; the D gene is possibly TRBD1 (5 bases). The CDR3 has 14 residues. The ends were cut back, 4 bases at V and 7 bases at J, with 15 bases in the middle. Germline V CDR1 and CDR2: SGDLS, YYNGEE. The CDR3 nucleotides read TGTGCCAGCAGCACCCGGGACGGGGGGAACACCATATATTTT. Encoded protein: CASSTRDGGNTIYF.

V gene TRBV7-9 combines with J gene TRBJ2-1; the D gene is possibly TRBD1 (5 bases). V was shortened by 2 bases and J by 8 bases, with 13 bases between the two germline ends. The CDR3 spans 14 residues. CDR1 is SEHNR and CDR2 is FQNEAQ in the germline V gene (reference sequence). The CDR3 nucleotides are TGTGCCAGCAGCTTATCGGTGGTACAGGATGAGCAGTTCTTC. Its protein product is CASSLSVVQDEQFF.

J is TRBJ2-7 and V is TRBV11-1; D uncertain. The CDR3 runs to 11 residues. V was cut by 0 bases and J by 5 bases, with 2 bases left in between. The germline V gene encodes CDR1 SGHAT and CDR2 FQDESV (reference sequence). The CDR3 is CASSLADEQYF. As DNA, the CDR3 is TGTGCCAGCAGCTTAGCGGACGAGCAGTACTTC.

The V gene is TRBV10-2, the J gene TRBJ2-1, with D perhaps TRBD1 or TRBD2 (6 bases each). Trimming shortened V by 6 bases and J by 7 bases, and 13 bases separated the two germline ends. CDR3 length equals 13 residues. Germline V gene lookup returns CDR1 WSHSY and CDR2 SAAADI. CDR3 protein: CASRGTDRNEQFF. CDR3 in DNA: TGCGCCAGCAGGGGGACTGACAGGAATGAGCAGTTCTTC.

The chain employs TRBV6-1 and TRBJ1-5; no definite D call. Trimming removed 2 bases from V and 5 bases from J, with 10 bases in between. Germline CDR1 is MNHNS and CDR2 is SASEGT. The CDR3 runs to 14 residues. The chain's CDR3 is CASSELAEYQPQHF. The CDR3 region has the DNA TGTGCCAGCAGTGAATTAGCAGAGTATCAGCCCCAGCATTTT.

This sequence joins TRBV5-5 and TRBJ2-7; D is unclear. The CDR3 runs 13 residues. V lost 0 bases and J lost 3, with 7 bases in between. Germline assignment: CDR1 SGHKS and CDR2 YYEKEE (reference sequence). In DNA, the CDR3 is TGTGCCAGCAGCTTGGGACGGGTCTACGAGCAGTACTTC. This encodes CASSLGRVYEQYF.

The rearrangement uses TRBV30 and TRBJ2-7; D call uncertain. Germline values: CDR1 GTSNPN, CDR2 SVGIG (reference sequence). The V gene lost 4 bases and the J gene lost 0 bases, with 10 bases spanning the gap. The CDR3 consists of 13 residues. Here the CDR3 reads CAWTRLVSYEQYF. The CDR3 nucleotides read TGTGCCTGGACCCGACTGGTCTCCTACGAGCAGTACTTC.

This clone was detected only once. V usage is TRBV4-2 and J usage is TRBJ2-1, with TRBD2 identical over 10 bases. Trimming at V came to 0 bases and at J to 5 bases, leaving 1 base not matched to a gene. The CDR3 is made up of 15 amino acids. Germline CDR1 is LGHNA and CDR2 is YNFKEQ. CDR3 sequence (DNA): TGTGCCAGCAGCCAAGAACTAGCGGGAAACAATGAGCAGTTCTTC. It translates to CASSQELAGNNEQFF.

The chain joins TRBV7-2 to TRBJ1-2, with 10 bases aligning to TRBD1. Unmatched junction bases numbered 6, after V lost 5 bases and J lost 6 bases. Germline CDR1 SGHTA, CDR2 FQGNSA. CDR3 length: 14 residues. The CDR3: CASSAPGTGDGYTF. CDR3 bases: TGTGCCAGCAGCGCGCCCGGGACAGGGGATGGCTACACCTTC.

J is TRBJ2-7 and V is TRBV28; TRBD2 matches 8 bases. V dropped 2 bases and J dropped 1; count of bases not matched to a gene: 19. Germline V lookup: CDR1 MDHEN, CDR2 SYDVKM. This CDR3 has 20 amino acids. Written as DNA, the CDR3 is TGTGCCAGCAGTTTAGCCCTCTACCAGCGGGAGTTACCAGTTTCCTACGAGCAGTACTTC. It codes for CASSLALYQRELPVSYEQYF.

This clone has a single count. The chain joins TRBV7-2 to TRBJ2-7; 9 bases align to TRBD2. The J segment lost 3 bases and the V segment lost 3 bases, leaving 3 bases of the junction unmatched. The CDR3 totals 14 residues. Germline V gene lookup returns CDR1 SGHTA and CDR2 FQGNSA. The CDR3 coding sequence is TGTGCCAGCAGCTTCGCGGGGGGGGACTACGAGCAGTACTTC. Amino acids: CASSFAGGDYEQYF. The full variable domain, its missing parts supplied by reference TRBV7-2 and TRBJ2-7, is GAGVSQSPSNKVTEKGKDVELRCDPISGHTALYWYRQSLGQGLEFLIYFQGNSAPDKSGLPSDRFSAERTGGSVSTLTIQRTQQEDSAVYLCASSFAGGDYEQYFGPGTRLTVT.